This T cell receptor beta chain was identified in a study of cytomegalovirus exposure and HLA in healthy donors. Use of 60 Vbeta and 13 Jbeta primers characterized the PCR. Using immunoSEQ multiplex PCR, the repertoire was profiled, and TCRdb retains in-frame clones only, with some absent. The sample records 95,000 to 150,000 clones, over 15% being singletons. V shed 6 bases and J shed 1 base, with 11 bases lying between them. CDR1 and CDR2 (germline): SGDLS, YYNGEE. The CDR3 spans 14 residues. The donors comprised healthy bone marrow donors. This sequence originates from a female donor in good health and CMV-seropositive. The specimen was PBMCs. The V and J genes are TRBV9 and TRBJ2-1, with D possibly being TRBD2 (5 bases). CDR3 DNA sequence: TGTGCCAGCACCCCTTCGGGGTCCTACAATGAGCAGTTCTTC. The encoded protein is CASTPSGSYNEQFF.